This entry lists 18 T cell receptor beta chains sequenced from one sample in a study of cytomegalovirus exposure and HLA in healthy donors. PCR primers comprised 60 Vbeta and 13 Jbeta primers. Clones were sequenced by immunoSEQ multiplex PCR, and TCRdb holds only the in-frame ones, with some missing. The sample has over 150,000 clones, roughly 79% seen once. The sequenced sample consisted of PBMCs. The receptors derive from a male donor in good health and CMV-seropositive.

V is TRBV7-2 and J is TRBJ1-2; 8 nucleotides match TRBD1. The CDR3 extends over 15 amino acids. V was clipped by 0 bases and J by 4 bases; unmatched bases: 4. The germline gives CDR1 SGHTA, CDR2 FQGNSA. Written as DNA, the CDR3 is TGTGCCAGCAGCTTAGCGGACAGGGTGGTCTATGGCTACACCTTC. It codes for CASSLADRVVYGYTF. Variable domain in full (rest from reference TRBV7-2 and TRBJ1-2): GAGVSQSPSNKVTEKGKDVELRCDPISGHTALYWYRQSLGQGLEFLIYFQGNSAPDKSGLPSDRFSAERTGGSVSTLTIQRTQQEDSAVYLCASSLADRVVYGYTFGSGTRLTVV.

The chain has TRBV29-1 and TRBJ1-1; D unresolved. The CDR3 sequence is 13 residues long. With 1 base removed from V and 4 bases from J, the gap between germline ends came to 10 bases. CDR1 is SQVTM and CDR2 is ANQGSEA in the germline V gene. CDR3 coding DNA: TGCAGCGTTGAAGGGAGGTTGAGCACTGAAGCTTTCTTT. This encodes CSVEGRLSTEAFF. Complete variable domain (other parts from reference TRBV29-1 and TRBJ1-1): SAVISQKPSRDICQRGTSLTIQCQVDSQVTMMFWYRQQPGQSLTLIATANQGSEATYESGFVIDKFPISRPNLTFSTLTVSNMSPEDSSIYLCSVEGRLSTEAFFGQGTRLTVV.

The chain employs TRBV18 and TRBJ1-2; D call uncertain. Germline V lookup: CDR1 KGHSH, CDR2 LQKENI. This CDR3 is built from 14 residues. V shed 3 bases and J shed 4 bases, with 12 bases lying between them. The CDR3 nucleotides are TGTGCCAGCTCACCCAGAGCGGAGTCCTATGGCTACACCTTC. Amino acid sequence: CASSPRAESYGYTF.

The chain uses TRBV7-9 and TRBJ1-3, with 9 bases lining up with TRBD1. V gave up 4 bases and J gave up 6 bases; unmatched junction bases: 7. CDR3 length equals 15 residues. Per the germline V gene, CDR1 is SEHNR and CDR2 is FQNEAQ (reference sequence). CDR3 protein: CASSSGTGSKNTIYF. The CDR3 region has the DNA TGTGCCAGCAGCTCCGGGACAGGGAGTAAAAACACCATATATTTT.

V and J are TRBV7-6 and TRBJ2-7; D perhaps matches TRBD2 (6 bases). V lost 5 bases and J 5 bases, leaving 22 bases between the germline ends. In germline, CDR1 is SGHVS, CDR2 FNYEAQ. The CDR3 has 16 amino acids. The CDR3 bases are TGTGCCAGCAGCCTCGATCTAGCGAAGAGGTTGGACGAGCAGTACTTC. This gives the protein CASSLDLAKRLDEQYF.

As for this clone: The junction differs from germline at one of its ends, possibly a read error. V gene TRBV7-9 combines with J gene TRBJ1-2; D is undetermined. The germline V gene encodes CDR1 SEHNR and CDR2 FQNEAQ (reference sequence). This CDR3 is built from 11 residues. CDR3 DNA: TGTTCCAGCAGCTCGCGGGAAGGCTACACCTTC. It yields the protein CSSSSREGYTF. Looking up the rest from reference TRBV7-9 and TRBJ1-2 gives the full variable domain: DTGVSQNPRHKITKRGQNVTFRCDPISEHNRLYWYRQTLGQGPEFLTYFQNEAQLEKSRLLSDRFSAERPKGSFSTLEIQRTEQGDSAMYLCSSSSREGYTFGSGTRLTVV.

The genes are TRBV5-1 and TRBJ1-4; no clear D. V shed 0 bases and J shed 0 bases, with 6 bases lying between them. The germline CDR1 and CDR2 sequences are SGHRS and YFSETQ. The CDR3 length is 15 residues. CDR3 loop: CASSLAGSTNEKLFF. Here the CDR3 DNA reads TGCGCCAGCAGCTTGGCCGGTTCAACTAATGAAAAACTGTTTTTT.

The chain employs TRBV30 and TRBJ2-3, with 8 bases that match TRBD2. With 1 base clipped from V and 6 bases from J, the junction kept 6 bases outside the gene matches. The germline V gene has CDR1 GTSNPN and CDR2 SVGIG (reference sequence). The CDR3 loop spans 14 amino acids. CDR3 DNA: TGTGCCTGGAGTGAGGCGGGGGGCCGGGATACGCAGTATTTT. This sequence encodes CAWSEAGGRDTQYF.

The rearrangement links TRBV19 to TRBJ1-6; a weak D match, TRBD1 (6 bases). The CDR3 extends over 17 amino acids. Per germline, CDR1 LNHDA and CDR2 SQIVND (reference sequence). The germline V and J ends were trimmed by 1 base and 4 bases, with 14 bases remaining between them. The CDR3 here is CASSIVHKGTYNSPLHF. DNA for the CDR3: TGTGCCAGTAGTATAGTACACAAGGGGACATATAATTCACCCCTCCACTTT.

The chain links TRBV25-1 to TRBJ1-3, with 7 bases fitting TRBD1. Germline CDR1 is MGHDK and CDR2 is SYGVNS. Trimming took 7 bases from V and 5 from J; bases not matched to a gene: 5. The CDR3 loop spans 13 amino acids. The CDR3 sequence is CASTDRVRNTIYF. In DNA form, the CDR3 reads TGTGCCAGCACCGACAGGGTTAGAAACACCATATATTTT.

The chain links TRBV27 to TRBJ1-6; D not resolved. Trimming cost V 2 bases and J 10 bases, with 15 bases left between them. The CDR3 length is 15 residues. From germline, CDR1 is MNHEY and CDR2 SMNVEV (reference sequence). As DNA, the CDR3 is TGTGCCAGCAGTTTAGTTCCGGGGTTAAGGTCACCCCTCCACTTT. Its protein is CASSLVPGLRSPLHF.

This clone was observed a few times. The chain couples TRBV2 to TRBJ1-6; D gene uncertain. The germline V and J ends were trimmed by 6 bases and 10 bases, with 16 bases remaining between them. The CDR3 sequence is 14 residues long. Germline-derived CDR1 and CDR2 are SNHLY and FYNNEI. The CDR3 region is CASRGEEARSPLHF. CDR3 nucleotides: TGTGCCAGCAGGGGAGAGGAGGCCCGGTCACCCCTCCACTTT.

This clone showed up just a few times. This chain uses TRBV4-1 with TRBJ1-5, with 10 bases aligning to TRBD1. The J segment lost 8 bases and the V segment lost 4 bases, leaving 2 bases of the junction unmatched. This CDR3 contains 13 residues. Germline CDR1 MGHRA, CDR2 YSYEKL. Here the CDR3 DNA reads TGCGCCAGCAGCCGGACAGGGGGGAAGCCCCAGCATTTT. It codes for CASSRTGGKPQHF.

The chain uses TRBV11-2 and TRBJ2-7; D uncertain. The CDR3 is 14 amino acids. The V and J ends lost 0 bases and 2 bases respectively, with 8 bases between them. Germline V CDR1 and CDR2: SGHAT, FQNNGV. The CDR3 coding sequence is TGTGCCAGCAGCTTAGACTTACTTGCCTACGAGCAGTACTTC. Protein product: CASSLDLLAYEQYF.

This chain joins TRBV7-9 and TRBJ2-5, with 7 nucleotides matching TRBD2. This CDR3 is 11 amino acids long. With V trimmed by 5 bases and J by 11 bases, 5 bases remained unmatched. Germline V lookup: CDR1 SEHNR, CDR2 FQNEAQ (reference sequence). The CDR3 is CASSIGGEQYF. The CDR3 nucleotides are TGTGCCAGCAGCATTGGGGGGGAGCAGTACTTC.

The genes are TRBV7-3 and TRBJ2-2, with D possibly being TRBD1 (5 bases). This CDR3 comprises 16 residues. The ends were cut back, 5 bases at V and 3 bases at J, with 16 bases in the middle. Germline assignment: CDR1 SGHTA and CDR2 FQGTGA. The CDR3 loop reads CASSALVGQDTGELFF. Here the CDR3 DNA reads TGTGCCAGCAGCGCACTGGTGGGGCAGGACACCGGGGAGCTGTTTTTT.

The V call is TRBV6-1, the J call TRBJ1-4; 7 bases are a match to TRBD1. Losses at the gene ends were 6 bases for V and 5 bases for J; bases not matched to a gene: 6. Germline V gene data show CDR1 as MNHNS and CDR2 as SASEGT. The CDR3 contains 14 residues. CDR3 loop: CASRDQGGNEKLFF. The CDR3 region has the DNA TGTGCCAGCAGGGATCAGGGGGGAAATGAAAAACTGTTTTTT.

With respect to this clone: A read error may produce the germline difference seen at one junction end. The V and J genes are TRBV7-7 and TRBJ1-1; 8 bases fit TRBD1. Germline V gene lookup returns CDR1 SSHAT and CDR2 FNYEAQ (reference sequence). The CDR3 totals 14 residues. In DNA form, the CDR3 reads TGTGCTAGCAGCTTGGCAGGGGGCAGGGATGAAGCTTTCTTT. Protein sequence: CASSLAGGRDEAFF.